A single sample gave rise to the 22 T cell receptor beta chains below, sequenced in a study of OX40 agonist ivuxolimab in advanced cancers. The table came from immunoSEQ multiplex PCR; TCRdb's copy has only in-frame clones and leaves some out. The profile shows 65,000 to 95,000 clones, 88% of them singletons. The sample in question was CD4+ or CD8+ T cells sorted from blood, obtained in a trial of the OX40 agonist ivuxolimab. The receptors derive from an adult with an advanced solid tumor such as melanoma, head and neck, liver or kidney cancer.

J is TRBJ2-7 and V is TRBV30, with D perhaps given as TRBD1 or TRBD2 (5 bases each). The CDR3 totals 14 residues. Germline V gene sequence: CDR1 GTSNPN, CDR2 SVGIG (reference sequence). V lost 3 bases, J lost 2 bases, and 14 bases lay in between. CDR3 bases: TGTGCCTGGAGACACCGGGACGGGACCTACGAGCAGTACTTC. Translating it yields CAWRHRDGTYEQYF.

The chain recombines TRBV21-1 with TRBJ2-1; TRBD2, the table's D call, was not compared with the DNA. TRBV21-1 is classified as a pseudogene. This CDR3 contains 17 residues. CDR3 bases: TGTGCCAGCACCCACGGACTAGCGGGTTTCTCCTACAATGAGCAGTTCTTC. It codes for CASTHGLAGFSYNEQFF.

This sequence joins TRBV11-2 and TRBJ2-7, with 9 bases fitting TRBD1. The CDR3 totals 15 residues. CDR1 is SGHAT and CDR2 is FQNNGV in the germline V gene. With V trimmed by 6 bases and J by 3 bases, 9 bases remained unmatched. The CDR3 nucleotides are TGTGCCAGCAGAGCCCCGGGACAGGGTATCTACGAGCAGTACTTC. This sequence encodes CASRAPGQGIYEQYF.

The gene calls are TRBV7-8 and TRBJ2-1; TRBD1 matches at 7 bases. The CDR3 runs 15 residues. CDR1 SGHVS and CDR2 FQNEAQ come from the germline V gene. V lost 3 bases, J lost 5 bases, and 7 bases stayed unmatched. The CDR3 is CASSFTRQGNNEQFF. CDR3 nucleotide sequence: TGTGCCAGCAGCTTCACTCGACAGGGTAACAATGAGCAGTTCTTC.

This clone was counted between two and nine times. This chain uses TRBV6-1 with TRBJ2-7, with unresolved D. The CDR3 has 15 residues. The germline V and J ends were trimmed by 2 bases and 2 bases, with 13 bases remaining between them. CDR1 and CDR2 (germline): MNHNS, SASEGT. The CDR3 protein is CASSERAAPAYEQYF. The CDR3 DNA reads TGTGCCAGCAGTGAAAGAGCAGCCCCTGCCTACGAGCAGTACTTC.

The rearrangement uses TRBV5-8 and TRBJ2-7; possible D gene TRBD2, 5 bases. Per germline, CDR1 SGHTS and CDR2 YDEGEE. V gave up 4 bases and J gave up 0 bases, with 11 bases separating them. The CDR3 spans 14 residues. The CDR3 sequence: CASSTTLVSYEQYF. The CDR3 nucleotides read TGTGCCAGCAGCACGACACTAGTCTCCTACGAGCAGTACTTC.

V is TRBV19 and J is TRBJ1-5; possibly TRBD1 for D (5 bases). The CDR3 length is 16 residues. The ends were cut back, 1 base at V and 0 bases at J, with 10 bases in the middle. Germline V gene data show CDR1 as LNHDA and CDR2 as SQIVND (reference sequence). For the CDR3, the DNA is TGTGCCAGTAGTATAGGACAGATCTATAGCAATCAGCCCCAGCATTTT. It encodes CASSIGQIYSNQPQHF.

This clone came up once. The V gene is TRBV7-2, the J gene TRBJ2-1; maybe TRBD2 (5 bases). CDR1 SGHTA and CDR2 FQGNSA come from the germline V gene. The V end lost 8 bases, the J end lost 3 bases, and 20 bases lay between the germline ends. This CDR3 comprises 16 residues. The CDR3 DNA reads as TGTGCCAGCGGAGGAGTCGCCAGGACTTACTACAATGAGCAGTTCTTC. It is translated as CASGGVARTYYNEQFF. Using reference TRBV7-2 and TRBJ2-1 for the parts outside the CDR3, the full variable domain is GAGVSQSPSNKVTEKGKDVELRCDPISGHTALYWYRQSLGQGLEFLIYFQGNSAPDKSGLPSDRFSAERTGGSVSTLTIQRTQQEDSAVYLCASGGVARTYYNEQFFGPGTRLTVL.

The chain employs TRBV6-6 and TRBJ2-7, with 10 bases that match TRBD2. This CDR3 has 14 residues. Germline trimming cut 7 bases from V and 4 bases from J; bases unmatched to any gene: 7. CDR1 is MNHNY, CDR2 SVGAGI, per germline (reference sequence). CDR3 bases: TGTGCCAGCACCTCCCTAGCGGGAGTTTACGAGCAGTACTTC. Its protein product is CASTSLAGVYEQYF.

The V gene is TRBV7-6, the J gene TRBJ2-1, with TRBD2 identical over 10 bases. Germline-derived CDR1 and CDR2 are SGHVS and FNYEAQ. This CDR3 is built from 15 residues. The V gene end was trimmed by 5 bases and the J gene end by 8 bases; junction bases not matched to a gene: 9. The CDR3 bases are TGTGCCAGCAGCCGGAATACGGGACTAGCGTATGAGCAGTTCTTC. Translated, it gives CASSRNTGLAYEQFF.

The chain uses TRBV7-8 and TRBJ2-1; maybe TRBD2 (5 bases). Germline CDR1 is SGHVS and CDR2 is FQNEAQ. Between the trimmed V and J ends, which lost 5 bases and 4 bases, there was a span of 15 bases. The CDR3 consists of 15 residues. As DNA, the CDR3 is TGTGCCAGCAGCAACCAGCAGGAGGCGTACAATGAGCAGTTCTTC. The encoded protein is CASSNQQEAYNEQFF.

This clone was detected a few times. The chain employs TRBV9 and TRBJ2-1; D gene ambiguous. V was clipped by 3 bases and J by 0 bases, with 10 bases between them. Germline-derived CDR1 and CDR2 are SGDLS and YYNGEE. The CDR3 totals 15 residues. The CDR3 sequence is CASSAFLSSYNEQFF. The CDR3 DNA reads as TGTGCCAGCAGCGCGTTCCTGAGCTCCTACAATGAGCAGTTCTTC.

This clone has a single count. The chain recombines TRBV30 with TRBJ1-2, with TRBD1 identical over 9 bases. CDR3 length: 13 residues. Germline trimming cut 3 bases from V and 7 bases from J; bases unmatched to any gene: 6. In germline, CDR1 is GTSNPN, CDR2 SVGIG (reference sequence). In DNA form, the CDR3 reads TGTGCCTGGAGCTTACAGGGGGCCAGTGGCTACACCTTC. This translates into CAWSLQGASGYTF.

The genes are TRBV6-1 and TRBJ1-5; possibly TRBD1 for D (6 bases). The CDR3 covers 13 residues. V lost 7 bases and J 4 bases, leaving 11 bases between the germline ends. Germline V lookup: CDR1 MNHNS, CDR2 SASEGT. CDR3 protein: CASTPDRNQPQHF. CDR3 nucleotides: TGTGCCAGCACCCCCGACAGGAATCAGCCCCAGCATTTT.

This clone was recorded a few times. The chain employs TRBV5-1 and TRBJ2-7; no firm D call. Germline CDR1 is SGHRS and CDR2 is YFSETQ. CDR3 length equals 13 residues. V was trimmed by 4 bases and J by 4 bases, leaving 12 bases between them. Written as DNA, the CDR3 is TGCGCCAGCAGCGTTCTTAGTGGGTACGAGCAGTACTTC. This gives the protein CASSVLSGYEQYF.

There are a few counts of this clone. V and J are TRBV6-5 and TRBJ2-7, with D possibly being TRBD1 (6 bases). CDR3 length: 14 amino acids. Germline V gene data show CDR1 as MNHEY and CDR2 as SVGAGI. V gave up 0 bases and J gave up 4 bases, with 10 bases separating them. The CDR3 DNA is TGTGCCAGCAGTTACTCCCCAGGGGTTTACGAGCAGTACTTC. Protein product: CASSYSPGVYEQYF.

This chain joins TRBV5-1 and TRBJ2-3, with TRBD2 matching 9 bases. V lost 4 bases, J lost 0 bases, and 9 bases stayed unmatched. In germline, CDR1 is SGHRS, CDR2 YFSETQ. The CDR3 consists of 17 residues. CDR3: CASSPGEAGGSTDTQYF. The CDR3 nucleotides read TGCGCCAGCAGCCCCGGGGAGGCGGGAGGGAGCACAGATACGCAGTATTTT.

In this sample, this clone turned up once. The chain has TRBV28 and TRBJ2-7; D perhaps matches TRBD2 (5 bases). The length of the CDR3 is 14 residues. V was cut by 7 bases and J by 4 bases, with 17 bases left in between. Germline CDR1 reads MDHEN; CDR2 reads SYDVKM. CDR3 protein: CASTVTGRGYEQYF. CDR3 in DNA: TGTGCCAGCACCGTCACGGGGAGAGGGTACGAGCAGTACTTC.

V gene TRBV19 combines with J gene TRBJ2-1; D perhaps matches TRBD2 (7 bases). Germline V CDR1 and CDR2: LNHDA, SQIVND (reference sequence). The CDR3 has 14 residues. V lost 2 bases and J lost 9, with 14 bases in between. Here the CDR3 DNA reads TGTGCCAGTAGTATAAGGGAGGGGGGGAGTGAGCAGTTCTTC. Its translation is CASSIREGGSEQFF.

The chain has TRBV9 and TRBJ2-3; D possibly corresponds to TRBD2 (6 bases). CDR1 SGDLS and CDR2 YYNGEE come from the germline V gene. The CDR3 contains 15 residues. Trimming shortened V by 4 bases and J by 2 bases, and 14 bases separated the two germline ends. The CDR3 protein is CASSLRDWHTDTQYF. The CDR3 coding sequence is TGTGCCAGCAGCCTCCGGGACTGGCACACAGATACGCAGTATTTT.

This clone was picked up a small number of times. V is TRBV5-6 and J is TRBJ2-1; D is undetermined. Per the germline V gene, CDR1 is SGHDT and CDR2 is YYEEEE. This CDR3 spans 14 amino acids. Trimming stripped 3 bases from V and 11 bases from J, with 18 bases between. The CDR3: CASSSNSAPHKQFF. The CDR3 DNA reads TGTGCCAGCAGCTCCAACTCGGCCCCACACAAGCAGTTCTTC. Full variable domain (rest looked up from reference TRBV5-6 and TRBJ2-1): DAGVTQSPTHLIKTRGQQVTLRCSPKSGHDTVSWYQQALGQGPQFIFQYYEEEERQRGNFPDRFSGHQFPNYSSELNVNALLLGDSALYLCASSSNSAPHKQFFGPGTRLTVL.

The chain uses TRBV30 and TRBJ1-6; D is unresolved. CDR3 length: 13 amino acids. V was cut by 5 bases and J by 10 bases, with 15 bases left in between. Germline V lookup: CDR1 GTSNPN, CDR2 SVGIG (reference sequence). CDR3 nucleotide sequence: TGTGCCTGGGGAAGCGGGGTAGAATCACCCCTCCACTTT. Translated, it gives CAWGSGVESPLHF.